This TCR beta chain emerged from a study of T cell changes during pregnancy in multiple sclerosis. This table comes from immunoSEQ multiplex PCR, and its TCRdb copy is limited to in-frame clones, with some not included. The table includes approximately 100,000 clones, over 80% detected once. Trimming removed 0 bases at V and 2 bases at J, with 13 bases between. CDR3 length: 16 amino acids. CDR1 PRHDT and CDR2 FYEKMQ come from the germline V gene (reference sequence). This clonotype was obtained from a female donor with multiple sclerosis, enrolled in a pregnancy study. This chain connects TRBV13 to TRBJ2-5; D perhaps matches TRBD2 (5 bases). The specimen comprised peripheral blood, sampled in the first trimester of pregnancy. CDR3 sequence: CASSLGTGEMQETQYF. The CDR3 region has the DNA TGTGCCAGCAGCTTAGGGACCGGGGAGATGCAAGAGACCCAGTACTTC.